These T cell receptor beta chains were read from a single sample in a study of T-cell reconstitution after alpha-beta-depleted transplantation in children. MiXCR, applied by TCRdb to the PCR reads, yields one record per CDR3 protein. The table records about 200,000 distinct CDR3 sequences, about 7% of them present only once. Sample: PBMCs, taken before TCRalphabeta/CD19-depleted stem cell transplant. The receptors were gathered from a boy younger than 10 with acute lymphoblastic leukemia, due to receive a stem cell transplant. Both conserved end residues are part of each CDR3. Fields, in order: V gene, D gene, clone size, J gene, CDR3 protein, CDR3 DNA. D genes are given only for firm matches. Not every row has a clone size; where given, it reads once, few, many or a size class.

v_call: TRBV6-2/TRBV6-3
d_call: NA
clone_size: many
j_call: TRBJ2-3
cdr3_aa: CASSFTGVGTDTQYF
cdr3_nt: TGTGCCAGCAGCTTTACCGGGGTTGGCACAGATACGCAGTATTTT

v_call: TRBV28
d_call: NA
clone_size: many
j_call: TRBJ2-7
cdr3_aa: CASSLRARSYEQYF
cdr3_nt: TGTGCCAGCAGTTTACGGGCCAGATCCTACGAGCAGTACTTC

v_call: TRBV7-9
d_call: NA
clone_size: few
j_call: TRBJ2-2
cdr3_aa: CASSLLVRGKAGELFF
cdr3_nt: TGTGCCAGCAGCTTACTGGTTCGGGGAAAAGCCGGGGAGCTGTTTTTT

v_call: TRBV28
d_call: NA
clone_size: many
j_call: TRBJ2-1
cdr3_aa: CASSLRQVGNEQFF
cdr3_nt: TGTGCCAGCAGTCTAAGACAGGTCGGCAATGAGCAGTTCTTC

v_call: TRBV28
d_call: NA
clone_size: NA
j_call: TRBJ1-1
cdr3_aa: CASSSLEGSTEAFF
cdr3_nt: TGTGCCAGCAGTTCCCTGGAGGGGAGCACTGAAGCTTTCTTT

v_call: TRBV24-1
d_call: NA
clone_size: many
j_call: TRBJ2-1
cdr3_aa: CATSRLNNEQFF
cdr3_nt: TGTGCCACCAGTCGGCTCAACAATGAGCAGTTCTTC

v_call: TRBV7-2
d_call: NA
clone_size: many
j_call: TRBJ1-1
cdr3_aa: CASSLQLWGEGRAFF
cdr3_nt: TGTGCCAGCAGCTTACAGTTATGGGGGGAGGGTAGGGCTTTCTTT

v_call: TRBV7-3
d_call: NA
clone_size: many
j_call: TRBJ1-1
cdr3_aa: CASSLDGLSAFF
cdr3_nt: TGTGCCAGCAGCTTAGATGGGTTGTCAGCTTTCTTT

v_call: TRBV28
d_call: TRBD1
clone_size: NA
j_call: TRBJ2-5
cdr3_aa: CASSRHRGGETQYF
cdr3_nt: TGTGCCAGCAGTAGACACAGGGGCGGGGAGACCCAGTACTTC

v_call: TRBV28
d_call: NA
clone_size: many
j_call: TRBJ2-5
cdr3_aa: CASNTKSGQQETQYF
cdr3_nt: TGTGCCAGCAACACGAAATCAGGACAACAAGAGACCCAGTACTTC

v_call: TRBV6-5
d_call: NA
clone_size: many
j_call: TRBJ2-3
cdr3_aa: CASSYAVGRFTDTQYF
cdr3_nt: TGTGCCAGCAGTTACGCGGTTGGGAGATTCACAGATACGCAGTATTTT

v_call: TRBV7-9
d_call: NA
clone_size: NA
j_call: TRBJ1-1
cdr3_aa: CASSLDPGYTEAFF
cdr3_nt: TGTGCCAGCAGCTTAGACCCAGGATACACTGAAGCTTTCTTT

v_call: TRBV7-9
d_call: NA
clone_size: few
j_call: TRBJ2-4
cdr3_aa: CASSEHRINIQYF
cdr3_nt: TGTGCCAGCAGCGAACACAGGATAAACATTCAGTACTTC

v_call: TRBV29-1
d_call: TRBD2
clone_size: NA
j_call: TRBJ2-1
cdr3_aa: CSVLSGSSYNEQFF
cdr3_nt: TGCAGCGTTCTAAGCGGGAGCTCCTACAATGAGCAGTTCTTC

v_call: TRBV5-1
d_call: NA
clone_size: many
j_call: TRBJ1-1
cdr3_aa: CASSLLEDYEAFF
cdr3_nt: TGCGCCAGCAGCTTGCTAGAGGATTATGAAGCTTTCTTT

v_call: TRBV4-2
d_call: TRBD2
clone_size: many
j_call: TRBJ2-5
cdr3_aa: CASSLETSGSGQETQYF
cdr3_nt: TGTGCCAGCAGCCTAGAAACTAGCGGGAGCGGTCAAGAGACCCAGTACTTC

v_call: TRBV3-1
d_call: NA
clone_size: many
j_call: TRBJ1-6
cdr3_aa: CASSQDPQDYSPLHF
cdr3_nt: TGTGCCAGCAGCCAAGATCCGCAGGACTATTCACCCCTCCACTTT

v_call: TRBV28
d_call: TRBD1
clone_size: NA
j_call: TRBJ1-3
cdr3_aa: CASLSLSGGVSGNTIYF
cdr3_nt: TGTGCCAGCCTTTCCCTCTCAGGGGGAGTCTCTGGAAACACCATATATTTT

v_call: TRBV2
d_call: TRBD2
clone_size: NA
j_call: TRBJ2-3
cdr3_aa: CTISFAAGGTSSTDTQYF
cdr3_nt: TGTACCATCAGTTTTGCAGCGGGGGGGACTTCTAGCACAGATACGCAGTATTTT

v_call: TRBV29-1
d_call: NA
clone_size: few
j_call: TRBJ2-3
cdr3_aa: CSVFTDTDTQYF
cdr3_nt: TGCAGCGTCTTCACGGACACAGATACGCAGTATTTT

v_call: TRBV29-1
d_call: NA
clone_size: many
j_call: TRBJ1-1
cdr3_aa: CSVVLNTEAFF
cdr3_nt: TGCAGCGTTGTCTTGAACACTGAAGCTTTCTTT

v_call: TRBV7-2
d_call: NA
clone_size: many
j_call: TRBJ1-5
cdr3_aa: CASSLGGAGQPQHF
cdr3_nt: TGTGCCAGCAGCTTAGGAGGGGCGGGACAGCCCCAGCATTTT

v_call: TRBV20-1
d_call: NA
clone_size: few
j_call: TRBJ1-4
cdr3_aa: CSARPSGITNEKLFF
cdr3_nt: TGCAGTGCTAGACCATCAGGGATCACTAATGAAAAACTGTTTTTT

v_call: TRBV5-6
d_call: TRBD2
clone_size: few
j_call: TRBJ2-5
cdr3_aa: CASSLFPAGAKETQYF
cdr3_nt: TGTGCCAGCAGCTTGTTTCCGGCGGGAGCGAAAGAGACCCAGTACTTC

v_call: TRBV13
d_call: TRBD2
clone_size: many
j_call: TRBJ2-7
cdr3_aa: CASSRATSGSNYEQYF
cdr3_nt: TGTGCCAGCTCCCGTGCGACTAGCGGGAGCAACTACGAGCAGTACTTC

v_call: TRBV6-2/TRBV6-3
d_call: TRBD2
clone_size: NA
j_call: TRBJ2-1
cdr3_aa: CASSYGGEYNEQFF
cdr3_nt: TGTGCCAGCAGTTACGGGGGGGAATATAATGAGCAGTTCTTC

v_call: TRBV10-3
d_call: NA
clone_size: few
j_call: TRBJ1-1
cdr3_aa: CAIRPTPDTEAFF
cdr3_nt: TGTGCCATCAGACCGACCCCGGACACTGAAGCTTTCTTT

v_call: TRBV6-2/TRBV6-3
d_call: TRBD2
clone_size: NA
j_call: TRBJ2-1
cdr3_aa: CASRQGLAGGWSYNEQFF
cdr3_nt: TGTGCCAGCAGGCAGGGACTAGCGGGGGGGTGGTCCTACAATGAGCAGTTCTTC

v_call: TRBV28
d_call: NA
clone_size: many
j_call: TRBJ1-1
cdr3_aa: CASSPGPNTEAFF
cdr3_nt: TGTGCCAGCAGCCCCGGCCCGAACACTGAAGCTTTCTTT

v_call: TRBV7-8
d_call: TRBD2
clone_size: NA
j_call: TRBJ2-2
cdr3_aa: CASNSQPGLGPTGELFF
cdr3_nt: TGTGCCAGCAACTCACAACCGGGACTAGGGCCCACCGGGGAGCTGTTTTTT

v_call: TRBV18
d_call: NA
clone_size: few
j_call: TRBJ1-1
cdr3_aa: CASSLGQGDGGFMNTEAFF
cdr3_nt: TGTGCCAGCTCTCTCGGGCAGGGCGACGGTGGATTCATGAACACTGAAGCTTTCTTT

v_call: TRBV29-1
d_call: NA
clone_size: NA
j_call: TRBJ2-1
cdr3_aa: CSPRAFQGEQFF
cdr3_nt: TGCAGCCCCCGGGCCTTTCAAGGCGAGCAGTTCTTC

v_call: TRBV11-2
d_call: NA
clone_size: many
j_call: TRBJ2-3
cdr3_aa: CASRPIRGRVQDTDTQYF
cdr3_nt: TGTGCCAGCAGACCGATTAGGGGACGTGTACAAGACACAGATACGCAGTATTTT

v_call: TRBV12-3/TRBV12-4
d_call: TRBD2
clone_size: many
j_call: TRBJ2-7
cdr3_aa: CASSFPGGGYEQYF
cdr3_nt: TGTGCCAGCAGTTTCCCGGGGGGAGGCTACGAGCAGTACTTC

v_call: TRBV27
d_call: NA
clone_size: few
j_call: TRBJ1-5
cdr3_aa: CASRRGDPNQPQHF
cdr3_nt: TGTGCCAGCCGACGAGGGGACCCCAATCAGCCCCAGCATTTT

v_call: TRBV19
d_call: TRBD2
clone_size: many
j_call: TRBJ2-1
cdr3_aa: CASSKTSGTLGEQFF
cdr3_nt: TGTGCCAGTAGTAAGACTAGCGGGACTCTGGGTGAGCAGTTCTTC

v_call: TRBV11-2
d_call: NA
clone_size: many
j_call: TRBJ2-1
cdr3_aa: CASSSNNNEQFF
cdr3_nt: TGTGCCAGCAGCTCTAACAACAATGAGCAGTTCTTC

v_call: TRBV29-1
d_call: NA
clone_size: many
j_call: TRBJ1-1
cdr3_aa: CSVVSGNTEAFF
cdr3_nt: TGCAGCGTTGTATCTGGGAACACTGAAGCTTTCTTT

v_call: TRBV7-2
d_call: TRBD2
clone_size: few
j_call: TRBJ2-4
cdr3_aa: CASSRTSGRTGDIQYF
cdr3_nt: TGTGCCAGCAGCCGGACTAGCGGGCGAACCGGAGACATTCAGTACTTC

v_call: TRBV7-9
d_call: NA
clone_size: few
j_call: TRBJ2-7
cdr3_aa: CASSPHGRVKDYEQYF
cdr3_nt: TGTGCCAGCAGCCCCCATGGCAGGGTAAAGGACTACGAGCAGTACTTC

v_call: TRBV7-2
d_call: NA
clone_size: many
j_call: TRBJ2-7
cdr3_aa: CASSLEGLPYEQYF
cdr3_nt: TGTGCCAGCAGCTTAGAGGGACTCCCCTACGAGCAGTACTTC

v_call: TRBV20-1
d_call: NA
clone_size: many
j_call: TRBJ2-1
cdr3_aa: CSAPLTGDNEQFF
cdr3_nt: TGCAGTGCTCCCCTGACGGGAGACAATGAGCAGTTCTTC

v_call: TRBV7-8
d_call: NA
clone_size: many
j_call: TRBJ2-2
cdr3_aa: CASSLAAPGELFF
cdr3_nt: TGTGCCAGCAGTCTGGCAGCACCCGGGGAGCTGTTTTTT

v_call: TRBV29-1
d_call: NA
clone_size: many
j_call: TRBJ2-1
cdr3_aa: CSVDVRGIYNEQFF
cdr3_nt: TGCAGCGTTGATGTTAGGGGAATATACAATGAGCAGTTCTTC

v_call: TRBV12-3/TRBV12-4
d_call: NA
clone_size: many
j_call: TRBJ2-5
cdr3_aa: CASSPRLNQETQYF
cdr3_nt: TGTGCCAGCAGTCCGCGACTGAACCAAGAGACCCAGTACTTC

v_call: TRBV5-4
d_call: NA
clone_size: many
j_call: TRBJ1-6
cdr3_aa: CASSLAGDAYNSPLHF
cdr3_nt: TGTGCCAGCAGCTTGGCTGGCGACGCCTATAATTCACCCCTCCACTTT

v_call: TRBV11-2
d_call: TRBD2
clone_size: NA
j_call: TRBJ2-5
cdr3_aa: CASSLERTSVGSQYF
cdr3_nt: TGTGCCAGCAGCTTAGAAAGGACTAGCGTGGGGTCCCAGTACTTC

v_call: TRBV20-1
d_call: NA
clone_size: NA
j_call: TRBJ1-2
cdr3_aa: CSAWPGMHYTF
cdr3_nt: TGCAGTGCCTGGCCCGGGATGCACTACACCTTC

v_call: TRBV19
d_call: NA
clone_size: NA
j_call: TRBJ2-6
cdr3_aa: CAVRSGANVLTF
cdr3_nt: TGTGCCGTCCGCTCTGGGGCCAACGTCCTGACTTTC

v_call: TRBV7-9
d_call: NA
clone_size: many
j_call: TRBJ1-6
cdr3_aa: CASTRLDRVANSPLHF
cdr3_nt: TGTGCCAGCACAAGATTGGACAGAGTCGCTAATTCACCCCTCCACTTT

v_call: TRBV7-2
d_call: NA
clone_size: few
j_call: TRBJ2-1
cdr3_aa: CASRTGSPLGSYNEQFF
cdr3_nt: TGTGCCAGCAGGACCGGGAGCCCCCTGGGATCCTACAATGAGCAGTTCTTC

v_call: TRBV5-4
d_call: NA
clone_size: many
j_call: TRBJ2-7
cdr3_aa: CASSFPLVEDEQYF
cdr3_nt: TGTGCCAGCAGCTTCCCTCTGGTTGAGGACGAGCAGTACTTC

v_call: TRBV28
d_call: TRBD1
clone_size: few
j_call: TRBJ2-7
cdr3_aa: CASSLVVGDRGYEQYF
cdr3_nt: TGTGCCAGCAGTTTGGTTGTTGGGGACAGGGGCTACGAGCAGTACTTC

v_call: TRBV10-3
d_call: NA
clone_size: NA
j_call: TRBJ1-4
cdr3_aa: CAISEPTGSGEKLFF
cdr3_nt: TGTGCCATCAGTGAGCCGACAGGATCGGGAGAAAAACTGTTTTTT

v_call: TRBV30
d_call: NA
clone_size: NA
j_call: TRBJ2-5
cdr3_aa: CAWKAGGGGTQYF
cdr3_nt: TGTGCCTGGAAAGCTGGCGGAGGTGGGACCCAGTACTTC